This T cell receptor beta chain was found in a study of beta chain features in type 1 diabetes. Across the whole study: Researchers looked at 85 million to 110 million sorted cells across all samples.

The authors reverse transcribed all of the isolated RNA, so sequencing captured expressed TCRB transcripts. The protocol was immunoSEQ multiplex PCR, while the TCRdb copy is restricted to in-frame clones and leaves out a portion. The data hold 300,000 to 400,000 clones, with approximately 12% observed a single time. In germline, CDR1 is SGHNT, CDR2 YYREEE (reference sequence). V shed 4 bases and J 6 bases; nucleotides not matched to a gene: 7. CDR3 length: 14 residues. Study-level results: Among all four CD4+ subsets, Type 1 diabetes patients had TCRB CDR3s that were moderately but significantly shorter. There were fewer insertions and more deletions at the VDJ junctions of type 1 diabetes patients.

Points on this clone: What it binds is unknown.

The chain links TRBV5-4 to TRBJ1-2, with 9 bases that match TRBD1. This receptor was taken from a young woman with type 1 diabetes. The sequenced sample consisted of naive CD4+ T cells from blood. The CDR3 nucleotides read TGTGCCAGCAGCGTACAGGGGGCGCGGCATGGCTACACCTTC. This translates into CASSVQGARHGYTF.